What follows are 6 T cell receptor beta chains derived from one specimen sequenced in a study of cytomegalovirus exposure and HLA in healthy donors. PCR used 60 Vbeta primers and 13 Jbeta primers. The assay was immunoSEQ multiplex PCR, and TCRdb's table has in-frame clones only and misses some. Altogether approximately 110,000 clones are present, over 70% being singletons, with the ten largest covering around 5.3%. Sequenced input: PBMCs. These receptors came from a male donor in good health and CMV-seronegative.

In its sample, this clone was seen once. The CDR3 loop reads CASSNYRDNRAGYTF. The CDR3 nucleotides are TGTGCCAGTAGTAACTATCGGGACAATCGCGCTGGCTACACCTTC. The chain carries TRBV19 and TRBJ1-2, with D possibly TRBD1 on 6 matching bases. The CDR3 loop spans 15 amino acids. Trimming took 4 bases from V and 7 from J, leaving 19 bases between them. The germline gives CDR1 LNHDA, CDR2 SQIVND (reference sequence).

This chain uses TRBV4-2 with TRBJ2-5; D ambiguous. Germline V gene lookup returns CDR1 LGHNA and CDR2 YNFKEQ. V lost 4 bases to trimming and J lost 1 base, with 10 bases between them. CDR3 length equals 14 residues. CDR3 in amino acids: CASSLWASQETQYF. DNA of the CDR3: TGTGCCAGCAGCCTTTGGGCCAGCCAAGAGACCCAGTACTTC.

V and J are TRBV6-1 and TRBJ2-2, with D possibly TRBD2 on 6 matching bases. CDR3 length equals 15 residues. Germline loops: CDR1 MNHNS, CDR2 SASEGT. V was cut by 7 bases and J by 4 bases, with 16 bases left in between. The CDR3 coding sequence is TGTGCCAGCATTCGCTTAGAGGGAGGCACCGGGGAGCTGTTTTTT. Amino acid sequence: CASIRLEGGTGELFF.

V gene TRBV10-3 combines with J gene TRBJ2-7; 7 positions agree with TRBD2. V gave up 0 bases and J gave up 6 bases; unmatched junction bases: 8. CDR1 ENHRY and CDR2 SYGVKD come from the germline V gene. The CDR3 is made up of 15 amino acids. The CDR3 loop is CAISESSGGEVEQYF. The CDR3 DNA reads TGTGCCATCAGTGAGTCATCGGGAGGTGAGGTCGAGCAGTACTTC.

The rearrangement links TRBV30 to TRBJ1-1; TRBD1 might be the D (6 bases). V lost 2 bases, J lost 1 base, and 14 bases lay in between. The CDR3 has 15 amino acids. Germline CDR1 GTSNPN, CDR2 SVGIG (reference sequence). Here the CDR3 DNA reads TGTGCCTGGAGTCTTCACCGGGACAAGAACACTGAAGCTTTCTTT. This encodes CAWSLHRDKNTEAFF.

This clone has only one observation. CDR3 protein: CASSLTAEGPYEQYF. The CDR3, as DNA: TGTGCCAGCAGCTTAACAGCGGAGGGCCCCTACGAGCAGTACTTC. This chain joins TRBV11-3 and TRBJ2-7; a weak D match, TRBD2 (6 bases). The V gene lost 2 bases and the J gene lost 2 bases, with 13 bases spanning the gap. CDR3 length equals 15 residues. From germline, CDR1 is SGHNT and CDR2 YENEEA.